Each of the 5 T cell receptor beta chains below was sequenced from the same sample in a study of OX40 agonist ivuxolimab in advanced cancers. The data were produced by immunoSEQ multiplex PCR, yet TCRdb's version contains in-frame clones alone and is incomplete. The sample has approximately 56,000 clones, around four fifths seen once; the top ten hold 0.69%. The source material was CD4+ or CD8+ T cells sorted from blood, sampled in a trial of the OX40 agonist ivuxolimab. These receptors were collected from an adult with an advanced solid tumor such as melanoma, head and neck, liver or kidney cancer.

The rearrangement joins TRBV2 to TRBJ1-1; D call uncertain. V was clipped by 7 bases and J by 2 bases, with 11 bases between them. Germline V gene sequence: CDR1 SNHLY, CDR2 FYNNEI. The CDR3 runs to 13 residues. The CDR3 DNA is TGTGCCAGCACCCTCGAGGGTAACACTGAAGCTTTCTTT. This codes for CASTLEGNTEAFF.

This clone has just one count. CDR3 sequence (DNA): TGTGCCATCAGTGAACGGGATTACGAGCAGTACTTC. Translation: CAISERDYEQYF. The V and J genes are TRBV10-3 and TRBJ2-7, with D tentatively TRBD2 (5 bases). Looked up from germline, CDR1 is ENHRY and CDR2 is SYGVKD. The CDR3 is 12 residues long. Between the trimmed V and J ends, which lost 3 bases and 4 bases, there was a span of 7 bases.

The V gene is TRBV29-1, the J gene TRBJ2-1; D uncertain. Germline V CDR1 and CDR2: SQVTM, ANQGSEA. Trimming removed 0 bases from V and 7 bases from J, with 4 bases in between. The CDR3 contains 11 residues. CDR3 bases: TGCAGCGTTGAAGATTTGAATGAGCAGTTCTTC. It codes for CSVEDLNEQFF.

The V call is TRBV19, the J call TRBJ2-5; D might be TRBD1 or TRBD2, each matching 5 bases. Trimming pared 6 bases from V and 3 bases from J, leaving 8 bases between. Germline lookup yields CDR1 LNHDA and CDR2 SQIVND (reference sequence). The CDR3 is 12 residues long. The CDR3 region has the DNA TGTGCCAGTAGGGGACCAAAAGAGACCCAGTACTTC. Its protein product is CASRGPKETQYF.

This clone was picked up a small number of times. The chain carries TRBV7-9 and TRBJ1-2; 9 bases agree with TRBD1. Germline-derived CDR1 and CDR2 are SEHNR and FQNEAQ (reference sequence). This CDR3 comprises 16 residues. V dropped 3 bases and J dropped 6; count of bases not matched to a gene: 11. CDR3 amino acids: CASSFLHVRTGDGYTF. The DNA for the CDR3 is TGTGCCAGCAGCTTTTTACATGTTCGGACAGGGGATGGCTACACCTTC.